The rows below give T cell receptor beta chains drawn from one sample of a study of shared clonotypes between healthy human individuals. Some clones are missing from TCRdb's copy, which holds only in-frame ones; the method was immunoSEQ multiplex PCR. Among about 1.5 million clones, approximately 96% were seen once, and the ten largest hold approximately 1.1%. Sample: naive CD4+ T cells sorted from blood. These receptors were taken from a man aged 25-45 years in good health. The CDR3 runs from the conserved cysteine through the conserved F or W. D genes are given only for firm matches. The size entry is marked missing in some rows and otherwise reads once, few, many or a size class.

NA,NA,TRBJ1-1,TRBV30,CAWSGGGPEAFF,TGTGCCTGGAGTGGAGGAGGGCCTGAAGCTTTCTTT
NA,NA,TRBJ2-3,TRBV18,CASSPPALDTQYF,TGTGCCAGCTCCCCTCCCGCTTTAGATACGCAGTATTTT
once,TRBD2,TRBJ2-7,TRBV27,CASSHRTSGHYEQYF,TGTGCCAGCAGTCACAGGACTAGCGGACATTACGAGCAGTACTTC
NA,NA,TRBJ2-3,TRBV5-4,CASSSFPRERGDTQYF,TGTGCCAGCAGTTCCTTCCCCCGGGAGAGGGGAGATACGCAGTATTTT
NA,TRBD1,TRBJ2-7,TRBV7-2,CASSSRTGGYEQYF,TGTGCCAGCAGCTCGAGGACAGGGGGCTACGAGCAGTACTTC
NA,TRBD1,TRBJ2-7,TRBV9,CASSVEGGPYEQYF,TGTGCCAGCAGCGTAGAAGGGGGCCCCTACGAGCAGTACTTC
NA,NA,TRBJ2-1,TRBV7-3,CASSPRGSSYNEQFF,TGTGCCAGCAGCCCCCGGGGGTCCTCTTACAATGAGCAGTTCTTC
NA,NA,TRBJ2-4,TRBV27,CASISSGRKNIQYF,TGTGCCAGCATCTCTTCCGGGAGAAAAAACATTCAGTACTTC
NA,TRBD1,TRBJ2-1,TRBV9,CASSFAGTGRGHNEQFF,TGTGCCAGCAGCTTCGCCGGGACAGGGCGCGGCCACAATGAGCAGTTCTTC
once,TRBD1,TRBJ2-2,TRBV28,CASSMDRTPTGELFF,TGTGCCAGCAGTATGGACAGGACTCCCACCGGGGAGCTGTTTTTT
NA,NA,TRBJ2-7,TRBV9,CASSVGTAVSYEQYF,TGTGCCAGCAGCGTAGGGACGGCGGTTTCCTACGAGCAGTACTTC
NA,NA,TRBJ2-2,TRBV5-4,CASSPNSAGELFF,TGTGCCAGCAGCCCGAACAGTGCCGGGGAGCTGTTTTTT
NA,NA,TRBJ1-1,TRBV5-8,CASSFGGASWNTEAFF,TGTGCCAGCAGCTTTGGGGGGGCTAGTTGGAACACTGAAGCTTTCTTT
once,NA,TRBJ2-3,TRBV11-2,CASSSFGTLGDTQYF,TGTGCCAGCAGCTCGTTTGGGACTCTAGGGGATACGCAGTATTTT
once,NA,TRBJ2-5,TRBV9,CASSVTGNQETQYF,TGTGCCAGCAGCGTAACGGGGAACCAAGAGACCCAGTACTTC
NA,TRBD2,TRBJ2-7,TRBV2,CASRGTGLAIHEQYF,TGTGCCAGCAGGGGGACGGGACTAGCGATTCACGAGCAGTACTTC
few,TRBD2,TRBJ2-7,TRBV7-9,CASTLLAGGGEQYF,TGTGCCAGCACCCTACTAGCGGGAGGTGGCGAGCAGTACTTC
NA,NA,TRBJ2-3,TRBV20-1,CSATYTDTQYF,TGCAGTGCTACCTATACAGATACGCAGTATTTT
NA,NA,TRBJ2-3,TRBV9,CASSHAGGTDTQYF,TGTGCCAGCAGCCACGCCGGGGGTACAGATACGCAGTATTTT
NA,NA,TRBJ2-5,TRBV9,CASSVSPSPETQYF,TGTGCCAGCAGCGTTTCCCCCTCTCCGGAGACCCAGTACTTC
NA,TRBD1,TRBJ2-3,TRBV5-1,CASSLRTGTDTQYF,TGCGCCAGCAGCTTGAGGACAGGGACAGATACGCAGTATTTT
NA,TRBD2,TRBJ2-1,TRBV6-1,CASIFSGRINNEQFF,TGTGCCAGCATTTTTAGCGGGAGGATCAACAATGAGCAGTTCTTC
NA,NA,TRBJ1-4,TRBV5-1,CASSLGAGSTTNEKLFF,TGCGCCAGCAGCTTGGGGGCGGGCAGCACAACTAATGAAAAACTGTTTTTT
NA,NA,TRBJ1-1,TRBV9,CASSPQPTGKLMNTEAFF,TGTGCCAGCAGCCCACAACCCACGGGGAAACTCATGAACACTGAAGCTTTCTTT